Listed below are T cell receptor beta chains from one sample, sequenced in a study of persistence of HIV-infected CD4 T cells. Their target antigens are unknown. Sequenced by immunoSEQ multiplex PCR; TCRdb stores in-frame clones only, minus some. The sample includes tens of thousands of clones, around 78% seen only once; the top ten take 12% to 15%. This specimen was CD4+ T cells sorted from PBMCs after roughly 20-hour stimulation, taken from a patient who received antiretroviral therapy. The receptors derive from an adult man with HIV who was CMV-seropositive. CDR3s include the opening cysteine and the closing phenylalanine or tryptophan. The D gene is left open where the match is weak. Only part of the rows carry a size: once, few, many, or a class if the clone is expanded.

size	V	J	D	length	DNA	CDR3
few	TRBV5-7	TRBJ1-5	NA	13	TGTGCCAGCAGCTTGGACAGGAATCAGCCCCAGCATTTT	CASSLDRNQPQHF
NA	TRBV7-8	TRBJ2-5	NA	14	TGTGCCAGCAGCTTTGGACAGCTTCAAGAGACCCAGTACTTC	CASSFGQLQETQYF
NA	TRBV30	TRBJ2-3	NA	12	TGTGCCTGGTCCGGAGCTACAGATACGCAGTATTTT	CAWSGATDTQYF
NA	TRBV3-1/TRBV3-2	TRBJ1-4	NA	16	TGTGCCAGCAGCCAAGATCACAGGGCAACTAATGAAAAACTGTTTTTT	CASSQDHRATNEKLFF
NA	TRBV7-9	TRBJ2-1	TRBD2	15	TGTGCCAGCAGCTTAGGCTCTAGCGGGGCCTTACCCCAGTTCTTC	CASSLGSSGALPQFF
NA	TRBV10-3	TRBJ2-4	NA	13	TGTGCCCCCAGGCGTCTAGCCAAAAACATTCAGTACTTC	CAPRRLAKNIQYF
NA	TRBV3-1/TRBV3-2	TRBJ2-3	NA	16	TGTGCCAGCAGCCAAGACCCCAGGCTAGTCACAGATACGCAGTATTTT	CASSQDPRLVTDTQYF
NA	TRBV19	TRBJ1-2	NA	16	TGTGCCAGTAGTATAGATCGGGGACACCTTAACTATGGCTACACCTTC	CASSIDRGHLNYGYTF
few	TRBV7-2	TRBJ1-2	TRBD1	13	TGTGCCAGCCCAGGGGGAGGTGGTTTAGGCTACACCTTC	CASPGGGGLGYTF
NA	TRBV5-1	TRBJ2-3	NA	14	TGCGCCAGCAGCCCCGGGACTCCCGGGGATACGCAGTATTTT	CASSPGTPGDTQYF
NA	TRBV30	TRBJ1-6	TRBD1	16	TGTGCCTGGAGTACCCGGGGGGGAACAGGGGGATCACCCCTCCACTTT	CAWSTRGGTGGSPLHF
NA	TRBV18	TRBJ2-7	NA	12	TGTGCCAGCTCACTTCATCCCTACGAGCAGTACTTC	CASSLHPYEQYF
once	TRBV11-2	TRBJ1-1	TRBD1	13	TGTGCCAGCAGCGCGGACAGGGGGGCTGAAGCTTTCTTT	CASSADRGAEAFF
few	TRBV7-2	TRBJ2-1	NA	14	TGTGCCAGCAGCATGCCTCCCGCATACAATGAGCAGTTCTTC	CASSMPPAYNEQFF
NA	TRBV2	TRBJ1-4	NA	13	TGTGCCAGCAGGGGGTCTAATAATGAAAAACTGTTTTTT	CASRGSNNEKLFF
NA	TRBV5-1	TRBJ1-6	NA	16	TGCGCCAGCAGCTTGGGCGTGCCCTTGCGGGATTCACCCCTCCACTTT	CASSLGVPLRDSPLHF
NA	TRBV19	TRBJ1-1	NA	15	TGTGCCAGTAGTATAGGGGCAGGGGTGAGCACTGAAGCTTTCTTT	CASSIGAGVSTEAFF
NA	TRBV19	TRBJ1-1	NA	14	TGTGCCAGTACCCCGACAGCTTTGAACACTGAAGCTTTCTTT	CASTPTALNTEAFF
few	TRBV7-2	TRBJ2-1	NA	16	TGTGCCAGCAGCTTAGCGGGGCACACCTCCTACAATGAGCAGTTCTTC	CASSLAGHTSYNEQFF
few	TRBV7-9	TRBJ2-2	TRBD2	16	TGTGCCAGCAGGGACCCTAGCGGGTTTATGACCGGGGAGCTGTTTTTT	CASRDPSGFMTGELFF
NA	TRBV20-1	TRBJ1-5	TRBD1	12	TGCAGTGCTAGTGGACAGGTTTCGCCCCAGCATTTT	CSASGQVSPQHF
NA	TRBV6-5	TRBJ2-1	TRBD2	15	TGTGCCAGCGCCTCCGGGACTAGCGCGGCAAATGAGCAGTTCTTC	CASASGTSAANEQFF
NA	TRBV30	TRBJ2-1	NA	15	TGTGCCTGGAGTGTAACGGCAGCGACCTACAATGAGCAGTTCTTC	CAWSVTAATYNEQFF
NA	TRBV10-3	TRBJ1-4	TRBD1	18	TGTGCCATCAGTGCGGGACAGGGGAGTTTGCAAACTAATGAAAAACTGTTTTTT	CAISAGQGSLQTNEKLFF
NA	TRBV30	TRBJ2-7	TRBD1	15	TGTGCCTGGAGGTCTCCGGGACAGGGTAATTACGAGCAGTACTTC	CAWRSPGQGNYEQYF
NA	TRBV7-2	TRBJ2-7	NA	15	TGTGCCAGCAGCTACGGACGGCAAAGCTCCTACGAGCAGTACTTC	CASSYGRQSSYEQYF
few	TRBV6-6	TRBJ2-3	TRBD1	14	TGTGCCAGCAGTCGGACAGGGTTTACAGATACGCAGTATTTT	CASSRTGFTDTQYF
few	TRBV19	TRBJ1-2	TRBD1	17	TGTGCCAGTAGTATAGATCTACAAACCGGGACAGGGACTGGCTACACCTTC	CASSIDLQTGTGTGYTF
NA	TRBV13	TRBJ2-7	NA	13	TGTGCCAGCAGCTTAAAACCGGGGCTCGAGCAGTACTTC	CASSLKPGLEQYF
NA	TRBV3-1/TRBV3-2	TRBJ2-1	TRBD2	19	TGTGCCAGCAGCCAAGATCAAGGACTAGCGGCCAACTCCTACAATGAGCAGTTCTTC	CASSQDQGLAANSYNEQFF
NA	TRBV5-4	TRBJ2-7	TRBD2	17	TGTGCCAGCAGCTTAAGTCGTGGCGGGAGGTCTACCTACGAGCAGTACTTC	CASSLSRGGRSTYEQYF
NA	TRBV29-1	TRBJ2-1	TRBD2	18	TGCAGCGTTGAAAGGTTAGCGGGAGGGTGGAGCTCCTACAATGAGCAGTTCTTC	CSVERLAGGWSSYNEQFF
few	TRBV7-2	TRBJ1-5	TRBD1	13	TGTGCCAGCAGCTTCAGGGGGAATCAGCCCCAGCATTTT	CASSFRGNQPQHF
NA	TRBV5-4	TRBJ1-3	NA	14	TGTGCCAGCAGCTCTAGAGGACAGCCGAACACCATATATTTT	CASSSRGQPNTIYF
NA	TRBV6-2/TRBV6-3	TRBJ1-2	NA	14	TGTGCCAGCACCCCGGGGCAGGCGGACTATGGCTACACCTTC	CASTPGQADYGYTF
NA	TRBV7-6	TRBJ2-3	NA	13	TGTGCCAGCAGCCGGGGGACGACAGATACGCAGTATTTT	CASSRGTTDTQYF
NA	TRBV14	TRBJ2-6	NA	14	TGTGCCAGCAGCCGGATCTCTGGGGCCAACGTCCTGACTTTC	CASSRISGANVLTF
NA	TRBV10-3	TRBJ2-7	NA	14	TGTGCCATCAGCCTTGAACAGAGCTCCTACGAGCAGTACTTC	CAISLEQSSYEQYF
medium-sized	TRBV5-1	TRBJ1-1	NA	17	TGCGCCAGCAGCCCGGGGGGGGCCCTAAAGCTGAACACTGAAGCTTTCTTT	CASSPGGALKLNTEAFF
NA	TRBV12-3/TRBV12-4	TRBJ1-2	NA	13	TGTGCCAGCAGGATGCAGGGTACGGGCGGCTACACCTTC	CASRMQGTGGYTF
NA	TRBV29-1	TRBJ2-3	NA	14	TGCAGCACGGGGAGGTCCCCCTCCACAGATACGCAGTATTTT	CSTGRSPSTDTQYF
NA	TRBV7-2	TRBJ1-5	NA	15	TGTGCCAGCAGCTTGACAGCATCTAGCAATCAGCCCCAGCATTTT	CASSLTASSNQPQHF
few	TRBV14	TRBJ1-6	NA	15	TGTGCCAGCAGCCAAGATTCAAGGATAGGTTCACCCCTCCACTTT	CASSQDSRIGSPLHF
NA	TRBV18	TRBJ1-2	NA	15	TGTGCCAGCTCGCCATCGGGGTATCGAAACTATGGCTACACCTTC	CASSPSGYRNYGYTF
few	TRBV9	TRBJ2-2	TRBD1	17	TGTGCCAGCAGCGTTAGAGGGGACAGTTCGACCACCGGGGAGCTGTTTTTT	CASSVRGDSSTTGELFF
few	TRBV9	TRBJ2-7	NA	14	TGTGCCAGCAGCGCGGGGAGTTTCGCCTACGAGCAGTACTTC	CASSAGSFAYEQYF
NA	TRBV7-6	TRBJ2-2	TRBD2	17	TGTGCCAGCAGCCGCAGGACTAGCGGGAGGAGTGCCGGGGAGCTGTTTTTT	CASSRRTSGRSAGELFF